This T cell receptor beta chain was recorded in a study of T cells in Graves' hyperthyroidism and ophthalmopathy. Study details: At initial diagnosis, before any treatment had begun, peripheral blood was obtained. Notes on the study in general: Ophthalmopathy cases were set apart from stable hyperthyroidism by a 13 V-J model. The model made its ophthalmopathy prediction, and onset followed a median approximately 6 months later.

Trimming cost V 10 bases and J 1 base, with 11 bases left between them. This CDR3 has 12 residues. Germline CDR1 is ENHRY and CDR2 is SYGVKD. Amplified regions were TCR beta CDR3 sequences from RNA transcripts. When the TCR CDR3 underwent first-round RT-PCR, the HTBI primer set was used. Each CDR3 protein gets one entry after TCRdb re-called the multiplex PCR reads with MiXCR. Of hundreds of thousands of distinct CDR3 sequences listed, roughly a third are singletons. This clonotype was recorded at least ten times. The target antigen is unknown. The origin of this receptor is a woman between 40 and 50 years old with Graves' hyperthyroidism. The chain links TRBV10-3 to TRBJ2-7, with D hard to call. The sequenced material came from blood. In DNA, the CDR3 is TGTGCCACCTCGGGTTTATCCTACGAGCAGTACTTC. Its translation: CATSGLSYEQYF.